Here is one TCR beta chain with its context. The germline V and J ends were trimmed by 6 bases and 3 bases, with 12 bases remaining between them. Per germline, CDR1 SQVTM and CDR2 ANQGSEA. CDR3 length: 13 amino acids. Grouping used clinical history reported by participants in a survey and questionnaire. The entry originates in a study of blood T cell repertoires in COVID-19. Across the study: The cDNA or gDNA used as material had been derived from T cells, B-cell-depleted T cells, or PBMCs.

Per the original methods: Estimated nucleated cell counts came from reference gene primer amplification. Clones were sequenced by immunoSEQ multiplex PCR, and TCRdb holds only the in-frame ones, with some missing. Clonal size and the V and J genes are those of that table, whereas D and trimming came from the DNA. Among about 440,000 clones listed, 70% to 90% were seen once. This receptor was obtained from a woman aged 18 to 35 with acute COVID-19. Sequenced: PBMCs or T cells enriched from blood (not recorded which). This sequence joins TRBV29-1 and TRBJ1-3, with D uncertain. CDR3 in DNA: TGCAGCGTATCGGGGTTAGATGGAAACACCATATATTTT. It is translated as CSVSGLDGNTIYF.